Only a few counts were recorded for the clone carrying this T cell receptor beta chain. The antigen remains unidentified. TCRdb passed the 5' RACE reads through MiXCR, listing each CDR3 protein once. The data show 450,000 to 650,000 distinct CDR3 sequences, more than 15% seen once. The data were obtained in a study of T-cell memory formation after mild COVID-19. Study results and caveats: There were some responding clones in pre-infection memory, which suggested that cross-reactive memory had joined. Shrinking CD4+ clones were chiefly CM and EM; CD8+ ones were chiefly EMRA. Clones shrinking from day 15 to 85 showed even CD4/CD8 mixes; later expanders tilted CD4+.

The CDR3 is 12 amino acids. Germline values: CDR1 SQVTM, CDR2 ANQGSEA. Between the trimmed V and J ends, which lost 6 bases and 5 bases, there was a span of 11 bases. J is TRBJ2-1 and V is TRBV29-1; D is unclear. The sample was PBMCs or a T cell subset sorted from them (not recorded which). This sequence originates from an adult woman who had mild COVID-19 (a few samples of this study predate the infection). Cell type and time point are not known. CDR3 loop: CSVLSYNNEQFF. The CDR3 nucleotides are TGCAGCGTCCTTTCGTACAACAATGAGCAGTTCTTC.